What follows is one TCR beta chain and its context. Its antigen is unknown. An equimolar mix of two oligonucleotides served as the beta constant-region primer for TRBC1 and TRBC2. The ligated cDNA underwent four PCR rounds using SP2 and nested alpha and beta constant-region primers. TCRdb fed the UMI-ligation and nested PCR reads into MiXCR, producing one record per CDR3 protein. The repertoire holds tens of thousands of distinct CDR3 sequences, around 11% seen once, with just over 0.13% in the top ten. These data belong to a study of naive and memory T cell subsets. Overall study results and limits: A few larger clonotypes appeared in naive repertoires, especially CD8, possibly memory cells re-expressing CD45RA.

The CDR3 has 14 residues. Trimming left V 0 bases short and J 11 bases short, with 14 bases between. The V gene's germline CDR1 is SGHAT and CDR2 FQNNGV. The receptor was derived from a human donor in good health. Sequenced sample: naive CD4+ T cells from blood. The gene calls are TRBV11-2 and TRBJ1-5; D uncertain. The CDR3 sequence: CASSLDLGSTAQHF. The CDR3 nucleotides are TGTGCCAGCAGCTTAGATTTGGGGTCTACGGCCCAGCATTTT.